This T cell receptor beta chain was captured by sequencing in a study of CD8 T cells in ankylosing spondylitis. Regarding the study as a whole: About 8 highly homologous variants formed a TCR beta motif that appeared characteristic of ankylosing spondylitis blood.

With regard to this clonotype: Its antigen remains unidentified.

TCRdb re-derived calls from the 5' RACE reads in MiXCR, one entry per CDR3 protein. The sample yields under 550,000 distinct CDR3 sequences, 20% to 30% seen once. The trim removed 3 bases at V and 4 bases at J, leaving 6 bases unmatched. Germline loops: CDR1 ENHRY, CDR2 SYGVKD. The CDR3 sequence is 15 residues long. The rearrangement links TRBV10-3 to TRBJ2-3, with 8 bases fitting TRBD1. This clonotype was sampled from a male donor with ankylosing spondylitis. The sequencing input was blood, either unsorted or a sorted T cell fraction (not recorded which). The CDR3 DNA reads as TGTGCCATCAGTGACGGACAGGGCATGGCAGATACGCAGTATTTT. It is translated as CAISDGQGMADTQYF.